The rows below give T cell receptor beta chains drawn from one sample of a study of cytomegalovirus exposure and HLA in healthy donors. The method was immunoSEQ multiplex PCR; TCRdb's version includes in-frame clones alone and lacks a portion of them. The table records over 150,000 clones, around 80% of them present only once. Sequenced: PBMCs. These receptors were obtained from a woman in her forties or fifties in good health and CMV-seropositive. Both conserved end residues are part of each CDR3. A D gene is named only where the DNA matches it firmly. Size is omitted from some rows. Given values are once, few, many or a class for expanded clones.

NA | NA | TRBJ2-3 | TRBV4-1 | TGCGCCAGCAGCCATCGCGCGACAGTCCTCGGCACAGATACGCAGTATTTT | CASSHRATVLGTDTQYF
NA | NA | TRBJ2-1 | TRBV11-2 | TGTGCCAGCAGCCTGGGTGGGGGGGCCAGCAATGAGCAGTTCTTC | CASSLGGGASNEQFF
NA | once | TRBJ2-6 | TRBV4-1 | TGCGCCAGCAGCCCAACAGGTATCTCTGGGGCCAACGTCCTGACTTTC | CASSPTGISGANVLTF
NA | NA | TRBJ2-2 | TRBV30 | TGTGCCTGGAGTGAACACTATACCACCGGGGAGCTGTTTTTT | CAWSEHYTTGELFF
TRBD2 | NA | TRBJ2-1 | TRBV7-3 | TGTGCCAGCAGCTTATGGGCTAGCGGGGGGAGCTCCTACAATGAGCAGTTCTTC | CASSLWASGGSSYNEQFF
NA | NA | TRBJ1-6 | TRBV18 | TGTGCCAGCTCACAGCAGGGGAGCTCCTATAATTCACCCCTCCACTTT | CASSQQGSSYNSPLHF
TRBD1 | once | TRBJ2-3 | TRBV5-1 | TGCGCCAGCAGCTTGGGGACAGGGAGCGGCACAGATACGCAGTATTTT | CASSLGTGSGTDTQYF
NA | once | TRBJ1-5 | TRBV19 | TGTGCCAGTAGTCCAGGGCATAGCAATCAGCCCCAGCATTTT | CASSPGHSNQPQHF
NA | NA | TRBJ2-7 | TRBV7-9 | TGTGCCAGCAGCTTCAGAGCGGTTCATCACGAGCAGTACTTC | CASSFRAVHHEQYF
NA | NA | TRBJ1-3 | TRBV14 | TGTGCCAGCAGCCCCCTCGACTCTTTCTCTGGAAACACCATATATTTT | CASSPLDSFSGNTIYF
TRBD2 | NA | TRBJ2-5 | TRBV9 | TGTGCCAGCGGCAGCGGGGGTGAGACCCAGTACTTC | CASGSGGETQYF
NA | NA | TRBJ1-1 | TRBV4-1 | TGCGCCAGCAGCCCTTACAGAGCCTCAGGGAACACTGAAGCTTTCTTT | CASSPYRASGNTEAFF
TRBD2 | NA | TRBJ2-7 | TRBV5-1 | TGCGCCAGCAGCCCAAGACTAGCGGGGGGAGGTGCGGACGAGCAGTACTTC | CASSPRLAGGGADEQYF
NA | NA | TRBJ1-6 | TRBV6-1 | TGTGCCAGCAGTCACACCGGAGGTGGTTCACCCCTCCACTTT | CASSHTGGGSPLHF
TRBD2 | NA | TRBJ2-7 | TRBV10-3 | TGTGCCATCAGTGAGTCGGCAGGGAGGGCCTACGAGCAGTACTTC | CAISESAGRAYEQYF
NA | NA | TRBJ2-7 | TRBV18 | TGTGCCAGCTCACCACAGGGAGGTAAATACGAGCAGTACTTC | CASSPQGGKYEQYF
NA | NA | TRBJ1-1 | TRBV19 | TGTGCCAGTAGTATGAGTTCGGGGATCTCGACTGAAGCTTTCTTT | CASSMSSGISTEAFF
TRBD1 | NA | TRBJ1-5 | TRBV5-1 | TGCGCCAGCAGCCCGGGACAGGGGGAGAATCAGCCCCAGCATTTT | CASSPGQGENQPQHF
TRBD1 | NA | TRBJ2-1 | TRBV7-2 | TGTGCCAGCACCCCACCGGACAGGCTGCGTGAGCAGTTCTTC | CASTPPDRLREQFF
TRBD2 | NA | TRBJ2-3 | TRBV15 | TGTGCCACCAGCAGAGGAGAGCGGGGGGGCACAGATACGCAGTATTTT | CATSRGERGGTDTQYF
TRBD1 | NA | TRBJ2-7 | TRBV29-1 | TGCAGCGTTGAAGGGACCGGGACAGGGTACGAGCAGTACTTC | CSVEGTGTGYEQYF
NA | NA | TRBJ2-7 | TRBV6-5 | TGTGCCAGCAGTTCGACAGGAACCTACGAGCAGTACTTC | CASSSTGTYEQYF
NA | few | TRBJ2-5 | TRBV10-1 | TGCGCCAGCAGTAGGTGGGGAGGAGAGACCCAGTACTTC | CASSRWGGETQYF
NA | NA | TRBJ1-3 | TRBV5-6 | TGTGCCAGCAGCTACCCGGGAACCTTCTCTGGAAACACCATATATTTT | CASSYPGTFSGNTIYF
TRBD2 | NA | TRBJ2-1 | TRBV27 | TGTGCCAGCAGTAGGGGGCCAACTAGCGGGGTCTACAATGAGCAGTTCTTC | CASSRGPTSGVYNEQFF
TRBD2 | NA | TRBJ2-1 | TRBV7-6 | TGTGCCAGCAGTTGCCTAGCGGGGGGTGACAATGAGCAGTTCTTC | CASSCLAGGDNEQFF
TRBD1 | few | TRBJ1-1 | TRBV6-5 | TGTGCCAGCAGTAGGGGACAGGGAGAAGCTTTCTTT | CASSRGQGEAFF
TRBD2 | once | TRBJ2-7 | TRBV7-2 | TGTGCCAGCAGGCCCGGGACTAGCCACGAGCAGTACTTC | CASRPGTSHEQYF
NA | NA | TRBJ2-7 | TRBV20-1 | TGCAGTGCTAGCAGGGCCTACGAGCAGTACTTC | CSASRAYEQYF